These 8 T cell receptor beta chains share one sample of origin, sequenced in a study of CD8 T cells in Susac syndrome. An input of 0.5 to 1 ug of RNA was subjected to reverse transcription using random hexamers. TCRdb ran MiXCR on the immunoSEQ multiplex PCR reads and lists one entry per CDR3 protein. The sample carries more than 80,000 distinct CDR3 sequences, approximately 94% recorded once. Sequenced sample: CD8+ T cells from PBMCs. These receptors all come from a human donor with Susac syndrome.

The chain employs TRBV27 and TRBJ2-7; no definite D call. The CDR3 extends over 14 amino acids. Germline lookup yields CDR1 MNHEY and CDR2 SMNVEV (reference sequence). V was trimmed by 2 bases and J by 4 bases, leaving 12 bases between them. DNA of the CDR3: TGTGCCAGCAGTTTACTGGGCCCAATATACGAGCAGTACTTC. This translates into CASSLLGPIYEQYF.

The chain uses TRBV6-2 or TRBV6-3 and TRBJ2-1; unclear D gene. V was shortened by 0 bases and J by 6 bases, with 12 bases between the two germline ends. The germline gives CDR1 MNHEY, CDR2 SVGEGT. The CDR3 has 15 residues. CDR3 region: CASSYSVPGSNEQFF. In DNA form, the CDR3 reads TGTGCCAGCAGTTACTCAGTTCCCGGCTCCAATGAGCAGTTCTTC.

The chain is built from TRBV5-1 and TRBJ1-5; 7 nucleotides line up with TRBD1. CDR1 SGHRS and CDR2 YFSETQ come from the germline V gene. The V gene end was trimmed by 4 bases and the J gene end by 8 bases; junction bases not matched to a gene: 9. This CDR3 comprises 14 residues. The CDR3 protein is CASSTGQVTEPQHF. The DNA of the CDR3 is TGCGCCAGCAGCACCGGACAGGTCACAGAGCCCCAGCATTTT.

The rearrangement joins TRBV2 to TRBJ2-3; 7 bases agree with TRBD2. This CDR3 has 15 amino acids. The junction had 5 bases not matched to a gene; V was cut back by 5 bases and J by 0 bases. The germline V gene has CDR1 SNHLY and CDR2 FYNNEI. The DNA for the CDR3 is TGTGCCAGCAGTCTCTGGACTAGTAGCACAGATACGCAGTATTTT. Encoded protein: CASSLWTSSTDTQYF.

The rearrangement joins TRBV9 to TRBJ2-5, with 9 nucleotides matching TRBD1. This CDR3 has 15 residues. Germline CDR1 and CDR2: SGDLS and YYNGEE. V lost 4 bases and J lost 4; bases outside the gene matches: 8. The CDR3 loop reads CASSPYGTGRETQYF. CDR3 coding DNA: TGTGCCAGCAGCCCCTACGGGACAGGGAGAGAGACCCAGTACTTC.

This chain links TRBV13 with TRBJ1-3, with a possible D match to TRBD1 (6 bases). Germline values: CDR1 PRHDT, CDR2 FYEKMQ (reference sequence). The length of the CDR3 is 15 residues. The V gene lost 4 bases and the J gene lost 0 bases, with 10 bases spanning the gap. CDR3 nucleotides: TGTGCCAGCAGCTCCAGGGGAAACTCTGGAAACACCATATATTTT. It specifies CASSSRGNSGNTIYF. The variable domain in full, with the rest retrieved from reference TRBV13 and TRBJ1-3, is AAGVIQSPRHLIKEKRETATLKCYPIPRHDTVYWYQQGPGQDPQFLISFYEKMQSDKGSIPDRFSAQQFSDYHSELNMSSLELGDSALYFCASSSRGNSGNTIYFGEGSWLTVV.

This chain joins TRBV20-1 and TRBJ2-7; TRBD2 matches 11 bases. The V segment lost 6 bases and the J segment 0 bases; nucleotides outside the gene matches: 7. The germline gives CDR1 DFQATT, CDR2 SNEGSKA (reference sequence). The CDR3 contains 15 residues. This chain's CDR3 is CSAPSGGHSSYEQYF. DNA of the CDR3: TGCAGTGCCCCTAGCGGGGGGCATTCCTCCTACGAGCAGTACTTC.

The V call is TRBV20-1, the J call TRBJ1-6; possibly TRBD1 for D (5 bases). The CDR3 covers 12 residues. CDR1 DFQATT and CDR2 SNEGSKA come from the germline V gene (reference sequence). Trimming removed 3 bases at V and 8 bases at J, with 8 bases between. The CDR3 region has the DNA TGCAGTGCTAGCGAGGGGTATTCACCCCTCCACTTT. Its protein is CSASEGYSPLHF.